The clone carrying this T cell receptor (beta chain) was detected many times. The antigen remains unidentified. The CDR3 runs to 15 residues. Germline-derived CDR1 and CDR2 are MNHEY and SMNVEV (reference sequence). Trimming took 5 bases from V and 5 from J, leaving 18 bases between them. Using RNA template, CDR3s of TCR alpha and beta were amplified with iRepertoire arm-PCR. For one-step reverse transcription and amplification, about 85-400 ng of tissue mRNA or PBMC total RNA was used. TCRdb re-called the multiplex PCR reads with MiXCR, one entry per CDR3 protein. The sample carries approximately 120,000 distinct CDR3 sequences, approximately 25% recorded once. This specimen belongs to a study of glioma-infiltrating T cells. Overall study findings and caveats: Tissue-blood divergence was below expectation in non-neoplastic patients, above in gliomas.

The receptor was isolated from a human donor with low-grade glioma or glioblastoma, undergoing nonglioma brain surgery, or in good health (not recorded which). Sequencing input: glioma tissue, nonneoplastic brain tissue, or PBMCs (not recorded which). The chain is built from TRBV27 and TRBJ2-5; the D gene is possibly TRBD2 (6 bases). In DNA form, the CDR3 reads TGTGCCAGCAGTCCCTGGGACTCCCCGGGGGAGACCCAGTACTTC. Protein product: CASSPWDSPGETQYF.